This TCR beta chain was retrieved from a study of beta chain features in type 1 diabetes. General observations from the study: In comparison with healthy donors, patients had naive, central memory and Treg TCRB repertoires that appeared more similar. Moderate yet significant TCRB CDR3 shortening was seen in Type 1 diabetes patients in all four CD4+ subsets. HLA effects on TCRB rearrangement stayed unresolved here.

Expressed TCRB transcripts were sequenced after all isolated RNA was converted to cDNA. The assay was immunoSEQ multiplex PCR, and TCRdb's table has in-frame clones only and misses some. This table holds around 44,000 clones, 51% found once. As to this clone: The target antigen is unknown.

In germline, CDR1 is GTSNPN, CDR2 SVGIG (reference sequence). The CDR3 length is 13 residues. The chain is built from TRBV30 and TRBJ1-6; D perhaps matches TRBD1 (6 bases). Sequencing used Tregs from blood. The clonotype originates from a woman in her late teens or twenties in good health. The CDR3 loop is CALRGQLNSPLHF. The CDR3 nucleotides are TGTGCTCTCCGAGGACAGCTAAATTCACCCCTCCACTTT.